This T cell receptor (beta chain) came from a study of blood T cells in healthy people across ages. This clonotype came up a few times. V lost 3 bases to trimming and J lost 1 base, with 10 bases between them. Germline values: CDR1 SNHLY, CDR2 FYNNEI. The CDR3 has 15 residues. With a J-beta primer mix and a sample-barcoded 5' primer, a second PCR ran roughly 6 to 11 cycles. Each cDNA was tagged by a template-switch adaptor containing 12 random nucleotides. Each CDR3 protein is one row after TCRdb ran MiXCR on the 5' RACE reads. The table lists about 500,000 distinct CDR3 sequences, 20% to 30% of them singletons. These data also formed part of another study, on T cells of mothers and their children. This second study says: Thymic selection shapes TCR recombination output similarly in related and unrelated pairs.

This rearrangement joins TRBV2 to TRBJ2-4, with D possibly being TRBD2 (5 bases). Sequenced sample: blood. The origin of this receptor is a boy younger than 18 in good health. Here the CDR3 reads CASSDVGVAKNIQYF. CDR3 sequence (DNA): TGTGCCAGCAGTGATGTCGGGGTCGCCAAAAACATTCAGTACTTC.